Sequencing of this TCR beta chain was carried out in a study of T cells in women clearing cervical HPV infection. Looking at the study overall: Case blood drawn at lesion detection; control blood after infection cleared. Findings and limits, study-wide: CIN3+ cases had significantly higher TCR richness than controls; evenness did not differ. Effector/memory and HPV-specific T cells were not isolated, and association timing is unknown. TRBV6-7 abundance was lower in cases than controls (approximately 0.1% versus 0.17%).

Concerning this clone itself: Its specificity is not known. Coverage ceases 3 residues before the CDR3 finishes, and the germline J gene fills in the end.

The repertoire was sequenced with immunoSEQ multiplex PCR; TCRdb's copy has only in-frame clones and lacks some. The sample spans fewer than 30,000 clones; the ten largest clones claim more than 6.5%. This CDR3 is built from 15 residues. From germline, CDR1 is KGHSH and CDR2 LQKENI. Trimming pared 0 bases from V and 4 bases from J, leaving 12 bases between. The origin of this receptor is a woman aged 18-69 years with a cervical HPV16 infection that either progressed to CIN3+ or cleared (not recorded which). This chain links TRBV18 with TRBJ1-2; tentative D call: TRBD1 (6 bases). The sequencing input was blood buffy coat. CDR3 in amino acids: CASSPPQGFSYGYTF. CDR3 bases read: TGTGCCAGCTCACCACCACAGGGATTTAGCTATGGC.